The 25 T cell receptor beta chains given below trace back to one sample, sequenced in a study of tumor-infiltrating lymphocytes in primary liver carcinoma. The source material, 20-30 mg of unsorted bulk tissue, was used to co-extract RNA and DNA. Reverse transcription of around 0.45 ug total RNA with a constant-region primer produced TCR beta cDNA. Sequencing libraries for TCR beta derived from three nested multiplex PCR rounds that used slightly modified ARM-PCR. TRBV1-TRBV30 forward primers and a C-beta reverse primer were used in the first two PCR rounds, which each ran for ten to eleven cycles. TCRdb reprocessed the multiplex PCR reads with MiXCR, giving one entry per CDR3 protein. Altogether fewer than 200,000 distinct CDR3 sequences are present, just under 85% being singletons, with the ten largest covering 15% to 20%. The sequencing sample was made of tumor tissue from primary liver carcinoma. These receptors were obtained from a man aged 35 to 55 with primary liver carcinoma and hepatitis B virus infection.

The DNA of the CDR3 is TGTGCCAGCATTTTAACGGCATCGGGAGAATACGAGCAGTACTTC. The encoded protein is CASILTASGEYEQYF. This rearrangement joins TRBV11-1 to TRBJ2-7; tentative D call: TRBD2 (6 bases). Between the trimmed V and J ends, which lost 7 bases and 4 bases, there was a span of 20 bases. CDR3 size: 15 residues. Germline values: CDR1 SGHAT, CDR2 FQDESV (reference sequence).

Points on this clonotype: At one boundary the junction diverges from the germline segment, which might be a read error. The J gene is TRBJ1-2, the V gene TRBV4-1, with a possible D match to TRBD1 (5 bases). Germline CDR1 reads MGHRA; CDR2 reads YSYEKL. The length of the CDR3 is 14 residues. The CDR3 spells CATSRTRGGYGYTF. CDR3 DNA sequence: TGCGCCACCAGCCGGACACGGGGTGGCTATGGCTACACCTTC.

This clonotype came up once. Relative to the germline gene, one junction end is altered; a read error may explain this. V and J are TRBV7-8 and TRBJ2-7, with 9 bases fitting TRBD2. The CDR3 has 14 residues. Germline V gene lookup returns CDR1 SGHVS and CDR2 FQNEAQ. CDR3 sequence: CASSLVGLAGNLVF. CDR3 DNA: TGTGCCAGCAGCTTAGTCGGTCTAGCGGGGAACTTAGTTTTC. Looking up the rest from reference TRBV7-8 and TRBJ2-7 gives the full variable domain: GAGVSQSPRYKVAKRGQDVALRCDPISGHVSLFWYQQALGQGPEFLTYFQNEAQLDKSGLPSDRFFAERPEGSVSTLKIQRTQQEDSAVYLCASSLVGLAGNLVFGPGTRLTVT.

This clonotype was recorded once. Because it lacks the conserved phenylalanine or tryptophan at the end, this CDR3 is likely a read error. The limits of the CDR3 on the DNA are not certain, so only TCRdb's listed CDR3 is given. The chain employs TRBV11-1 and TRBJ2-2; TRBD1 was called by the table and not checked on the DNA. Germline lookup yields CDR1 SGHAT and CDR2 FQDESV (reference sequence). The CDR3 has 15 residues if both end residues are counted. The CDR3 sequence is CASSTGQTNIGVMFL.

Worth noting for this clonotype: Given the absence of the conserved phenylalanine or tryptophan at the CDR3 end, a read error is likely. The chain couples TRBV11-2 to TRBJ2-5, with 8 bases aligning to TRBD2. The CDR3 consists of 14 residues. Germline values: CDR1 SGHAT, CDR2 FQNNGV. CDR3 bases: TGTGACAGCAGTTTCAGCGGGGGACAAGAGACCCAGTACTTA. Residues: CDSSFSGGQETQYL.

The genes are TRBV12-2 and TRBJ2-1; TRBD2 is taken as the D call from the table, unchecked against the DNA. TRBV12-2 is annotated as a pseudogene. The CDR3 consists of 17 residues. This chain's CDR3 is CASRHHRGSSRDNEQFF. The CDR3 nucleotides are TGTGCAAGTCGCCACCACCGGGGATCCTCCCGCGATAATGAGCAATTCTTC.

The rearrangement links TRBV5-1 to TRBJ1-2; 8 nucleotides align to TRBD1. The CDR3 contains 14 residues. Germline V gene lookup returns CDR1 SGHRS and CDR2 YFSETQ. V dropped 10 bases and J dropped 3; count of bases not matched to a gene: 11. CDR3 nucleotide sequence: TGCGCCGGCAACATACAGGGGGATGACTATGGCTACACCTTC. Amino acids: CAGNIQGDDYGYTF. The full variable domain, rest sourced from reference TRBV5-1 and TRBJ1-2, is KAGVTQTPRYLIKTRGQQVTLSCSPISGHRSVSWYQQTPGQGLQFLFEYFSETQRNKGNFPGRFSGRQFSNSRSEMNVSTLELGDSALYLCAGNIQGDDYGYTFGSGTRLTVV.

Concerning this clonotype: The missing conserved phenylalanine or tryptophan at the end of this CDR3 makes a read error likely. The chain recombines TRBV29-1 with TRBJ2-3, with D maybe TRBD2 (5 bases). The CDR3 extends over 11 amino acids. Germline V CDR1 and CDR2: SQVTM, ANQGSEA. The CDR3 bases are TGCGGCTTTGGGAGCACAGACACGCAGTATTCT. Protein product: CGFGSTDTQYS.

Points on this clonotype: This may be a read error, as it is one base from a much larger clone. The chain uses TRBV5-4 and TRBJ2-5; D perhaps matches TRBD2 (7 bases). CDR3 length: 15 residues. Looked up from germline, CDR1 is SGHNT and CDR2 is YYREEE (reference sequence). This CDR3 is CASRKGGRGEEIQYF. The CDR3 DNA reads TGTGCCAGCCGAAAGGGGGGGAGGGGCGAAGAGATCCAGTACTTC. Full variable domain (outside the CDR3, taken from reference TRBV5-4 and TRBJ2-5): ETGVTQSPTHLIKTRGQQVTLRCSSQSGHNTVSWYQQALGQGPQFIFQYYREEENGRGNFPPRFSGLQFPNYSSELNVNALELDDSALYLCASRKGGRGEEIQYFGPGTRLLVL.

As regards this clonotype: A junction boundary mismatches the germline segment, possibly from a read error. The rearrangement joins TRBV29-1 to TRBJ1-4, with D possibly TRBD1 on 5 matching bases. The V gene's germline CDR1 is SQVTM and CDR2 ANQGSEA. This CDR3 has 13 amino acids. CDR3 in DNA: TGCGGCGTTGACGGGGGGATGAGTGAAAAACTGTTTTTT. Residues: CGVDGGMSEKLFF.

In regard to this clonotype: At one end, the junction sequence differs from germline, possibly due to a read error. The chain has TRBV12-3 or TRBV12-4 and TRBJ1-5; no reliable D call. The CDR3 runs to 14 residues. The CDR3 region has the DNA TGTGCCAACAGTTTAGTGCCATATAATCAGACCCAGCATTTT. Its protein product is CANSLVPYNQTQHF.

As regards this clonotype: One end of the junction varies from germline; a read error may be responsible. V usage is TRBV12-3 or TRBV12-4 and J usage is TRBJ1-3, with D unclear. The CDR3 sequence is 16 residues long. Here the CDR3 DNA reads TGTGCCAGCAGTCATGACCAGCGCATCTCTGGAGACACCATATATTTT. Translated, it gives CASSHDQRISGDTIYF.

Turning to this clonotype: The CDR3 ends on some other residue instead of the conserved phenylalanine or tryptophan, so this is likely a read error. CDR3 in DNA: TGCAGCGTTGAGGGTGGGGCCGGCATCACAGATGCGCAGTATTTA. It yields the protein CSVEGGAGITDAQYL. The chain links TRBV29-1 to TRBJ2-3, with a possible D match to TRBD1 (5 bases). CDR1 and CDR2 from the germline V gene are SQVTM and ANQGSEA. The CDR3 length is 15 residues.

The V and J genes are TRBV30 and TRBJ1-2, with 7 nucleotides matching TRBD1. The germline V gene encodes CDR1 GTSNPN and CDR2 SVGIG (reference sequence). Trimming at V came to 6 bases and at J to 6 bases, leaving 16 bases not matched to a gene. The CDR3 runs to 15 residues. The CDR3 nucleotides read TGTGCCTGCCCCGGCTCGACAGGGTCGGCGGATGGCTACACCTTC. Translated, it gives CACPGSTGSADGYTF.

Worth noting for this clonotype: No conserved phenylalanine or tryptophan ends this CDR3, so it is likely a read error. The chain recombines TRBV29-1 with TRBJ2-7; D possibly corresponds to TRBD1 (5 bases). CDR3 size: 13 residues. Trimming took 2 bases from V and 5 from J, leaving 13 bases between them. Germline CDR1 is SQVTM and CDR2 is ANQGSEA. CDR3: CSVEQDNSHEQYL. The CDR3 nucleotides read TGCAGCGTTGAACAGGACAATTCCCACGAGCAGTACTTA.

Turning to this clonotype: This could be a read error, since a much larger clone is one nucleotide away. In DNA, the CDR3 is TGTGCCAGCACCCTTGAGGGGGTTAGTAACTATGGCTACACCTTC. Protein sequence: CASTLEGVSNYGYTF. This chain uses TRBV28 with TRBJ1-2; a possible D gene is TRBD1 (6 bases). The germline CDR1 and CDR2 sequences are MDHEN and SYDVKM. The V end was cut by 7 bases, the J end by 1 base, with 16 bases between. This CDR3 contains 15 residues.

This clonotype was recorded many times. This rearrangement joins TRBV30 to TRBJ2-1, with 10 bases matching TRBD2. The CDR3 extends over 14 amino acids. The germline gives CDR1 GTSNPN, CDR2 SVGIG (reference sequence). The junction had 8 bases not matched to a gene; V was cut back by 8 bases and J by 4 bases. The DNA for the CDR3 is TGTGCCAGGTCAGCGGGAGGGTTTTACAATGAGCAGTTCTTC. This translates into CARSAGGFYNEQFF.

This clonotype was found once. Likely a read error: the CDR3 ends without its conserved phenylalanine or tryptophan. This chain uses TRBV29-1 with TRBJ2-3, with 8 bases identical to TRBD2. Germline-derived CDR1 and CDR2 are SQVTM and ANQGSEA. The CDR3 is 14 residues long. The CDR3 DNA is TGCAGTGGCGGGGGGAGGGCTCGCACAGATATGCAGTATTAT. Amino acid sequence: CSGGGRARTDMQYY.

The V gene is TRBV4-3, the J gene TRBJ2-5; D perhaps matches TRBD2 (6 bases). This CDR3 is 15 amino acids long. Germline V lookup: CDR1 LGHNA, CDR2 YSLEER. CDR3 nucleotide sequence: TGCGTCAACAGCCAAGAGGGACTGCCTTCTGAGACCCAGTACTTC. Protein product: CVNSQEGLPSETQYF.

This clonotype occurred a few times. An end of the junction does not agree with germline; a read error may underlie this. The chain combines TRBV11-1 with TRBJ2-3; the D gene is possibly TRBD2 (5 bases). CDR1 SGHAT and CDR2 FQDESV come from the germline V gene (reference sequence). This CDR3 comprises 15 residues. The DNA for the CDR3 is TGTACCAGCAGTTTGCCGAGGGAAAGCACAAATACGCAGTATTTT. It is translated as CTSSLPRESTNTQYF.

The genes are TRBV20-1 and TRBJ1-2; D is perhaps TRBD1 (6 bases). The V end was cut by 3 bases, the J end by 7 bases, with 18 bases between. From germline, CDR1 is DFQATT and CDR2 SNEGSKA (reference sequence). This CDR3 is 14 amino acids long. CDR3 coding DNA: TGCAGTGCTAGGGACGTGGACAGCCCGTTTGGCTACACCTTC. This translates into CSARDVDSPFGYTF.

Note on this clonotype: One end of the junction fails to match germline, which may point to a read error. The rearrangement links TRBV5-4 to TRBJ2-1, with 8 bases that match TRBD2. This CDR3 contains 15 residues. CDR1 is SGHNT and CDR2 is YYREEE in the germline V gene (reference sequence). Here the CDR3 reads CASSLIGGGYNERFF. CDR3 nucleotide sequence: TGTGCCAGCAGTCTCATCGGGGGGGGTTACAATGAGCGGTTCTTC.

This clonotype has a handful of counts. The final CDR3 position lacks the conserved phenylalanine or tryptophan, pointing to a likely read error. No DNA is shown, since the ends of the CDR3 on it are uncertain; the CDR3 is the one TCRdb lists. The V and J genes are TRBV29-1 and TRBJ2-5; the table's D gene call, TRBD2, was not cross checked with the DNA. CDR1 SQVTM and CDR2 ANQGSEA come from the germline V gene. The CDR3 contains 15 residues when both ends are counted. The CDR3 sequence is CSVRTSGSWAETQYL.

As to this clonotype: A junction end diverges from the germline sequence, so it may reflect a read error. The chain is built from TRBV4-2 and TRBJ2-1; D is ambiguous. CDR1 LGHNA and CDR2 YNFKEQ come from the germline V gene. This CDR3 has 15 amino acids. The CDR3 sequence: CASNQDWIIGGEQFF. DNA for the CDR3: TGTGCCAGCAACCAAGATTGGATTATCGGCGGTGAGCAGTTCTTC.

Concerning this clonotype: One end of the junction does not line up with germline, which may come from a read error. As DNA, the CDR3 is TGTGCCAGTAGCTTTTTTATCTCTGGAAACTCCATATATTTT. As protein: CASSFFISGNSIYF. The chain couples TRBV5-5 to TRBJ1-3; D is undetermined. CDR3 length: 14 amino acids. In germline, CDR1 is SGHKS, CDR2 YYEKEE (reference sequence).